The entry below describes one TCR beta chain. Its antigen is currently unknown. The sample is drawn from a study of T cells in localized non-small cell lung cancer. Study-wide findings and caveats: Adjacent lung held a median roughly 50 of the top 100 tumor clones.

V was pared by 0 bases and J by 4 bases, with 6 bases of the junction left unmatched. Germline lookup yields CDR1 SGDLS and CDR2 YYNGEE. The CDR3 contains 16 residues. This table comes from immunoSEQ multiplex PCR, and its TCRdb copy is limited to in-frame clones, with some not included. The data show about 130,000 clones, approximately 88% seen once. The J gene is TRBJ2-3, the V gene TRBV9; 9 nucleotides line up with TRBD2. The TCR comes from a female donor older than 55 with stage I lung adenocarcinoma. The starting material was peripheral blood, obtained before any cancer treatment. CDR3 DNA sequence: TGTGCCAGCAGCGTAGGTCGTGTAGCGGGAGCAGATACGCAGTATTTT. Translating it yields CASSVGRVAGADTQYF.